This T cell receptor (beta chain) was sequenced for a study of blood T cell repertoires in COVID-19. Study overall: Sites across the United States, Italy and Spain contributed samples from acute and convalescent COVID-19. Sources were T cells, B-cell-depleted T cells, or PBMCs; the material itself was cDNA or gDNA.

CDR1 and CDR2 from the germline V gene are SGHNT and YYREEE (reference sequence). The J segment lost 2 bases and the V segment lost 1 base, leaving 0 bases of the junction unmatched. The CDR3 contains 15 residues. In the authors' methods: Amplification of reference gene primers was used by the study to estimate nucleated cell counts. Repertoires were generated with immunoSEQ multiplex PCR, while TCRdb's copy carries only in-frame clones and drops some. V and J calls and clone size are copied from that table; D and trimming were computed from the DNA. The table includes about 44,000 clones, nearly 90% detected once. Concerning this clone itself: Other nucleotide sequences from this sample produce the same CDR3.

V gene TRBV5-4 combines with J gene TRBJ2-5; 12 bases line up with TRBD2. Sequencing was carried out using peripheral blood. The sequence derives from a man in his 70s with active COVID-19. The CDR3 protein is CASSLTSGGQETQYF. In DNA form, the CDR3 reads TGTGCCAGCAGCTTGACTAGCGGGGGGCAAGAGACCCAGTACTTC.